This T cell receptor (beta chain) was found in a study of blood T cell repertoires in COVID-19. About the research overall: Sites in the United States, Italy and Spain provided acute and convalescent COVID-19 samples. From T cells, B-cell-depleted T cells, or PBMCs came the material, which was cDNA or gDNA.

Original data processing: Amplification from reference gene primers served as the basis for estimated nucleated cell counts. Profiling relied on immunoSEQ multiplex PCR, and the TCRdb table lists in-frame clones only, not all of them. D and trimming were read from the DNA, whereas the V and J calls and clone size are those reported in that table. The table has around 390,000 clones, around nine tenths seen once. Clinical history as reported by participants underpinned cohort assignment. V lost 0 bases and J 7 bases, leaving 14 bases between the germline ends. The germline CDR1 and CDR2 sequences are SGHDT and YYEEEE. The CDR3 has 15 amino acids.

The V call is TRBV5-6, the J call TRBJ2-1, with D possibly being TRBD2 (7 bases). Material for sequencing was PBMCs or T cells enriched from blood (not recorded which). The sequence was collected from a woman between 45 and 60 years old who had recovered from COVID-19. The CDR3 DNA reads TGTGCCAGCAGCTTGGCCTTCGGGGGGCGAAATGAGCAGTTCTTC. Translated, it gives CASSLAFGGRNEQFF.